The 22 T cell receptor beta chains below come from one sample, sequenced in a study of CD8+CD57+ T cells in acquired aplastic anemia (dated by TCRdb to between 2018 and 2020). Flow cytometry had shown CD8+CD57+ cell expansion in the patients selected for sequencing. Sequencing used an Illumina HiSeq 2000. Profiling of TCR beta VDJ combinations and CDR3 sequences used genomic DNA as the template. The raw public data were reprocessed by TCRdb itself: fastp quality trimming at Q25, MiXCR clonotype calling, in-frame beta chains only. Each entry merges the rows of one CDR3 protein and shows their most common DNA and genes. The sample profile shows 180,000 or so distinct CDR3 sequences; less than 60% of them were found once. The ten largest make up under 2% of the sample. Sequencing used sorted CD4+, CD8+, or CD8+CD57+ T cells (not recorded which) from PBMCs. The receptors were gathered from a human donor with aplastic anemia.

This chain links TRBV20-1 with TRBJ2-1, with D unclear. Looked up from germline, CDR1 is DFQATT and CDR2 is SNEGSKA (reference sequence). The CDR3 contains 15 residues. The V end was cut by 3 bases, the J end by 3 bases, with 15 bases between. In DNA form, the CDR3 reads TGCAGTGCTAGTCTCGGGTCTCTCAACTACAATGAGCAGTTCTTC. This codes for CSASLGSLNYNEQFF.

This clonotype was recorded at least ten times. The chain joins TRBV6-6 to TRBJ1-6; 9 nucleotides agree with TRBD1. Trimming took 0 bases from V and 6 from J; bases not matched to a gene: 6. The length of the CDR3 is 17 residues. Germline CDR1 MNHNY, CDR2 SVGAGI (reference sequence). The CDR3 protein is CASSYSIGTGINSPLHF. CDR3 in DNA: TGTGCCAGCAGTTACTCAATTGGGACAGGGATTAATTCACCCCTCCACTTT.

The table lists this clonotype with many counts. The V and J genes are TRBV7-9 and TRBJ1-4; weak D call: TRBD1 (5 bases). V was trimmed by 5 bases and J by 8 bases, leaving 15 bases between them. Germline assignment: CDR1 SEHNR and CDR2 FQNEAQ (reference sequence). The CDR3 has 14 residues. CDR3 nucleotide sequence: TGTGCCAGCAGCCCCCTAGGACATACCGAAAAACTGTTTTTT. This encodes CASSPLGHTEKLFF.

This clonotype was detected many times. The J gene is TRBJ1-4, the V gene TRBV20-1, with D perhaps TRBD1 (5 bases). The length of the CDR3 is 13 residues. Germline V gives CDR1 DFQATT, CDR2 SNEGSKA (reference sequence). V was cut by 3 bases and J by 7 bases, with 12 bases left in between. The CDR3 DNA is TGCAGTGCTAGTGGTCAGGGAGCTGAAAAACTGTTTTTT. It encodes CSASGQGAEKLFF.

The J gene is TRBJ2-3, the V gene TRBV10-1, with D possibly being TRBD2 (5 bases). The germline gives CDR1 WNHNN, CDR2 SYGVQD (reference sequence). V lost 5 bases and J lost 2, with 11 bases in between. The CDR3 contains 14 residues. CDR3 bases: TGCGCCAGCAGTACAGCGGAGTACACAGATACGCAGTATTTT. It specifies CASSTAEYTDTQYF.

The sample holds many counts of this clonotype. This rearrangement joins TRBV11-1 to TRBJ1-1; D unresolved. Germline assignment: CDR1 SGHAT and CDR2 FQDESV (reference sequence). The CDR3 loop spans 14 amino acids. Trimming removed 5 bases from V and 10 bases from J, with 20 bases in between. The CDR3 sequence: CASSTYGITGGAFF. For the CDR3, the DNA is TGTGCCAGCAGCACATACGGGATCACCGGAGGAGCTTTCTTT.

This clonotype was detected ten times or more. This chain connects TRBV7-9 to TRBJ2-3; no definite D call. Germline assignment: CDR1 SEHNR and CDR2 FQNEAQ (reference sequence). CDR3 length equals 15 residues. The V end was cut by 1 base, the J end by 1 base, with 9 bases between. CDR3: CASSLVIGGTDTQYF. The CDR3 nucleotides read TGTGCCAGCAGCTTAGTGATTGGGGGCACAGATACGCAGTATTTT.

V is TRBV12-3 or TRBV12-4 and J is TRBJ2-5; TRBD2 aligns across 8 bases. This CDR3 region has 14 residues. The V gene end was trimmed by 4 bases and the J gene end by 5 bases; junction bases not matched to a gene: 6. CDR3 bases: TGTGCCAGCAGTTACCCGGGAGGGCCTGAGACCCAGTACTTC. Residues: CASSYPGGPETQYF.

This clonotype was seen many times. This sequence joins TRBV14 and TRBJ2-1; TRBD1 is a possible D gene (6 bases). CDR1 and CDR2 (germline): SGHDN, FVKESK. This CDR3 contains 14 residues. With 3 bases removed from V and 2 bases from J, the gap between germline ends came to 8 bases. The CDR3 is CASSQRTAYNEQFF. CDR3 sequence (DNA): TGTGCCAGCAGCCAGAGGACAGCCTACAATGAGCAGTTCTTC.

This clonotype occurred a few times. V usage is TRBV7-2 and J usage is TRBJ2-3, with no clear D. CDR3 size: 12 residues. V lost 0 bases, J lost 8 bases, and 6 bases lay in between. CDR1 and CDR2 from the germline V gene are SGHTA and FQGNSA. The CDR3 loop reads CASSLASGTQYF. DNA for the CDR3: TGTGCCAGCAGCTTAGCCTCCGGTACGCAGTATTTT.

Ten or more counts support this clonotype. The chain links TRBV19 to TRBJ2-3, with D unclear. The CDR3 contains 12 residues. Germline lookup yields CDR1 LNHDA and CDR2 SQIVND (reference sequence). Trimming pared 5 bases from V and 6 bases from J, leaving 9 bases between. CDR3 in DNA: TGTGCCAGTAGTCGCCCGAGGGATACGCAGTATTTT. Its protein is CASSRPRDTQYF.

This clonotype has at least ten counts. Its ends do not fully match the called genes, so a read error is possible. The gene calls are TRBV7-2 and TRBJ2-7, with D unresolved. Germline V gene sequence: CDR1 SGHTA, CDR2 FQGNSA. CDR3 size: 11 residues. The CDR3 spells CANSSLYEQYF. DNA of the CDR3: TGTGCCAACAGCTCCCTTTACGAGCAGTACTTC.

This clonotype was seen many times. This chain joins TRBV2 and TRBJ1-2, with no clear D. The CDR3 has 14 amino acids. Germline V gene sequence: CDR1 SNHLY, CDR2 FYNNEI. The ends were cut back, 3 bases at V and 4 bases at J, with 12 bases in the middle. This CDR3 is CASSDRLLSYGYTF. The CDR3 DNA follows: TGTGCCAGCAGTGATCGACTATTATCCTATGGCTACACCTTC.

This clonotype was observed many times. This sequence joins TRBV7-3 and TRBJ2-5; 8 nucleotides align to TRBD2. The J segment lost 1 base and the V segment lost 2 bases, leaving 6 bases of the junction unmatched. The germline V gene has CDR1 SGHTA and CDR2 FQGTGA. The CDR3 totals 16 residues. The CDR3 is CASSLLSGGFQETQYF. As DNA, the CDR3 is TGTGCCAGCAGCTTACTCAGCGGGGGATTCCAAGAGACCCAGTACTTC. Complete variable domain (other parts from reference TRBV7-3 and TRBJ2-5): GAGVSQTPSNKVTEKGKYVELRCDPISGHTALYWYRQSLGQGPEFLIYFQGTGAADDSGLPNDRFFAVRPEGSVSTLKIQRTERGDSAVYLCASSLLSGGFQETQYFGPGTRLLVL.

V usage is TRBV4-1 and J usage is TRBJ1-2; 7 bases align to TRBD1. CDR1 MGHRA and CDR2 YSYEKL come from the germline V gene. The CDR3 loop spans 13 amino acids. V shed 6 bases and J 5 bases; nucleotides not matched to a gene: 6. The CDR3 DNA reads TGCGCCAGCAGGTGGACAGGCCAATATGGCTACACCTTC. As protein: CASRWTGQYGYTF.

The rearrangement uses TRBV2 and TRBJ2-5, with 7 bases lining up with TRBD1. The junction had 6 bases not matched to a gene; V was cut back by 6 bases and J by 2 bases. Germline values: CDR1 SNHLY, CDR2 FYNNEI. The CDR3 runs 14 residues. Written as DNA, the CDR3 is TGTGCCAGCAGAAGGTGGACAGGACAAGAGACCCAGTACTTC. This encodes CASRRWTGQETQYF.

Worth noting for this clonotype: The CDR3 does not end in the conserved phenylalanine or tryptophan, so this is likely a read error. This rearrangement joins TRBV20-1 to TRBJ1-2; the D gene is possibly TRBD1 (5 bases). The CDR3 contains 14 residues. Germline-derived CDR1 and CDR2 are DFQATT and SNEGSKA (reference sequence). V was cut by 6 bases and J by 8 bases, with 22 bases left in between. CDR3 nucleotide sequence: TGCAGTGCGCACGGCCCCAAGGCGGGGGAAGGCTACACCATC. This encodes CSAHGPKAGEGYTI.

This clonotype came up many times. This chain links TRBV4-3 with TRBJ1-6; no definite D call. The CDR3 has 15 residues. The V end was cut by 0 bases, the J end by 11 bases, with 14 bases between. Germline lookup yields CDR1 LGHNA and CDR2 YSLEER. CDR3 nucleotides: TGCGCCAGCAGCCAAGAACTCGGGGTCCCAACACCCCTCCACTTT. This gives the protein CASSQELGVPTPLHF.

Many counts were recorded for this clonotype. The rearrangement links TRBV27 to TRBJ1-2; no definite D call. The CDR3 is made up of 12 amino acids. In germline, CDR1 is MNHEY, CDR2 SMNVEV (reference sequence). V was pared by 5 bases and J by 8 bases, with 12 bases between. For the CDR3, the DNA is TGTGCCAGCAGTACCCCCGGGGAAGGCTACACCTTC. The encoded protein is CASSTPGEGYTF.

The chain employs TRBV20-1 and TRBJ2-1, with D tentatively TRBD2 (6 bases). V gave up 0 bases and J gave up 8 bases, with 17 bases separating them. CDR1 is DFQATT and CDR2 is SNEGSKA in the germline V gene (reference sequence). The CDR3 consists of 15 residues. The chain's CDR3 is CSARDRGGSGDEQFF. CDR3 nucleotide sequence: TGCAGTGCTAGAGATCGAGGAGGGAGTGGCGATGAGCAGTTCTTC.

This clonotype came up once. CDR3 DNA: TGTGCCAGCAGTACTTGGGACACCAGATACGAGCAGTACTTC. It codes for CASSTWDTRYEQYF. This chain uses TRBV2 with TRBJ2-7, with D tentatively TRBD1 (6 bases). The length of the CDR3 is 14 residues. Germline V lookup: CDR1 SNHLY, CDR2 FYNNEI. The V end lost 5 bases, the J end lost 4 bases, and 15 bases lay between the germline ends.

The V gene is TRBV20-1, the J gene TRBJ2-7; TRBD2 agrees at 16 bases. V shed 6 bases and J 2 bases; nucleotides not matched to a gene: 7. Looked up from germline, CDR1 is DFQATT and CDR2 is SNEGSKA (reference sequence). This CDR3 is built from 16 residues. For the CDR3, the DNA is TGCAGTGCCCGGGGGACTAGCGGGGGGGCCCCCTACGAGCAGTACTTC. Its protein product is CSARGTSGGAPYEQYF.